The rows below give T cell receptor beta chains drawn from one sample of a study of OX40 agonist ivuxolimab in advanced cancers. TCRdb's table, derived via immunoSEQ multiplex PCR, lists solely in-frame clones and lacks some. The sample carries 95,000 to 100,000 clones, less than 85% recorded once. This specimen was CD4+ or CD8+ T cells sorted from blood, taken in a trial of the OX40 agonist ivuxolimab. Receptor source: an adult with an advanced solid tumor such as melanoma, head and neck, liver or kidney cancer. Both conserved end residues are part of each CDR3. D genes are given only for firm matches. Rows give clone size only sometimes, using once, few, many, or a class for an expanded clone.

D gene,V gene,J gene,clone size,CDR3 protein,CDR3 DNA
TRBD2,TRBV5-4,TRBJ2-3,NA,CASSLVSGGAPGSDTQYF,TGTGCCAGCAGCTTGGTTAGCGGGGGGGCTCCGGGTTCAGATACGCAGTATTTT
TRBD1,TRBV5-1,TRBJ1-2,NA,CASSRGQGNYGYTF,TGCGCCAGCAGCCGGGGACAGGGAAACTATGGCTACACCTTC
NA,TRBV7-9,TRBJ1-5,NA,CASSLMDSNQPQHF,TGTGCCAGCAGCTTAATGGACAGCAATCAGCCCCAGCATTTT
TRBD1,TRBV7-9,TRBJ1-1,NA,CASSTGTERTEAFF,TGTGCCAGCAGCACCGGGACAGAGCGGACTGAAGCTTTCTTT
TRBD2,TRBV15,TRBJ2-3,NA,CATSRSLAGASSTDTQYF,TGTGCCACCAGCAGGTCCCTAGCGGGGGCCTCTAGCACAGATACGCAGTATTTT
NA,TRBV29-1,TRBJ1-2,many,CSVEDPYRDGDGYTF,TGCAGCGTTGAAGACCCGTACAGGGACGGGGATGGCTACACCTTC
TRBD2,TRBV19,TRBJ2-1,few,CASSIGRRYPSYNEQFF,TGTGCCAGTAGTATCGGGAGGCGGTACCCCTCCTACAATGAGCAGTTCTTC
NA,TRBV15,TRBJ1-4,NA,CATSREPATNEKLFF,TGTGCCACCAGCAGAGAACCCGCAACTAATGAAAAACTGTTTTTT
TRBD2,TRBV4-2,TRBJ2-7,NA,CASSTSGYEQYF,TGTGCCAGCAGTACTAGCGGCTACGAGCAGTACTTC
TRBD2,TRBV5-4,TRBJ2-5,NA,CASSRGSLETQYF,TGTGCCAGCAGTCGCGGGAGTTTAGAGACCCAGTACTTC
TRBD2,TRBV5-4,TRBJ2-2,NA,CASSPGLAGRNTGELFF,TGTGCCAGCAGCCCGGGACTAGCGGGGAGAAACACCGGGGAGCTGTTTTTT
NA,TRBV4-1,TRBJ1-4,NA,CASSQEPATNEKLFF,TGCGCCAGCAGCCAAGAACCTGCAACTAATGAAAAACTGTTTTTT
NA,TRBV19,TRBJ1-5,NA,CASSTVQGRTEVQPQHF,TGTGCCAGTAGCACCGTTCAGGGACGGACAGAAGTCCAGCCCCAGCATTTT
TRBD1,TRBV29-1,TRBJ2-7,NA,CSVVAQGINEQYF,TGCAGCGTTGTGGCACAGGGGATCAACGAGCAGTACTTC
NA,TRBV6-4,TRBJ2-2,NA,CASSEGVKTGELFF,TGTGCCAGCAGTGAGGGGGTGAAAACCGGGGAGCTGTTTTTT
NA,TRBV18,TRBJ1-2,NA,CASSPVTGPNYGYTF,TGTGCCAGCTCACCGGTTACGGGGCCTAACTATGGCTACACCTTC
TRBD2,TRBV15,TRBJ2-7,NA,CATSEGTSGVYEQYF,TGTGCCACCAGCGAAGGGACTAGCGGGGTCTACGAGCAGTACTTC
TRBD1,TRBV12-5,TRBJ2-5,few,CASGLGQGETQYF,TGTGCTAGTGGTTTGGGACAGGGGGAGACCCAGTACTTC
NA,TRBV18,TRBJ2-7,NA,CASSRGAFHEQYF,TGTGCCAGCAGTCGGGGGGCGTTCCACGAGCAGTACTTC
NA,TRBV7-2,TRBJ1-2,NA,CASSPRTDYGYTF,TGTGCCAGCAGCCCTCGGACGGATTATGGCTACACCTTC
NA,TRBV28,TRBJ1-1,NA,CASLKTGNTEAFF,TGTGCCAGCCTAAAGACAGGGAACACTGAAGCTTTCTTT
TRBD2,TRBV15,TRBJ2-3,once,CATSRDLLAGGSDTQYF,TGTGCCACCAGCAGAGATCTCCTAGCGGGAGGGTCAGATACGCAGTATTTT
TRBD2,TRBV18,TRBJ2-5,once,CASSPYVLADWETQYF,TGTGCCAGCTCACCATACGTTCTAGCGGACTGGGAGACCCAGTACTTC
NA,TRBV10-3,TRBJ2-2,NA,CAISELQTGELFF,TGTGCCATCAGTGAGCTGCAAACCGGGGAGCTGTTTTTT
NA,TRBV19,TRBJ2-2,NA,CASSIAGSANTGELFF,TGTGCCAGTAGTATAGCGGGGAGCGCGAACACCGGGGAGCTGTTTTTT